The following is a TCR beta chain sequence with its context. Different DNA sequences within this sample yield the same CDR3. Over several immunoSEQ plates, each subset's genomic DNA was distributed in even portions. Profiling relied on immunoSEQ multiplex PCR, and the TCRdb table lists in-frame clones only, not all of them. This table has millions of clones, over 85% appearing once. The data originate from a study of shared clonotypes between healthy human individuals. The CDR3 is 11 amino acids. Germline-derived CDR1 and CDR2 are GTSNPN and SVGIG (reference sequence). The V gene lost 2 bases and the J gene lost 3 bases, with 5 bases spanning the gap.

The chain couples TRBV30 to TRBJ2-7; D not certain. The TCR sequence derives from a man aged 18-30 years in good health. The sample consisted of naive CD4+ T cells sorted from blood. Subset indicated: CD45RA+ positively selected. The CDR3 loop reads CAWSTNYEQYF. The CDR3 coding sequence is TGTGCCTGGAGTACCAACTACGAGCAGTACTTC.